Many counts were recorded for the clone carrying this TCR beta chain. One entry per CDR3 protein, called by TCRdb with MiXCR from the 5' RACE reads. Of 300,000 to 350,000 distinct CDR3 sequences listed, over 10% are singletons. This entry comes from a study of T-cell memory formation after mild COVID-19. The CDR3 totals 13 residues. J lost 6 bases, V lost 6 bases, and 4 bases had no gene match. The TCR was taken from a man younger than 35 who had mild COVID-19 (a few samples of this study predate the infection). Cell type and time point are not known. The chain joins TRBV12-3 or TRBV12-4 to TRBJ2-3; TRBD1 agrees at 9 bases. The source material was PBMCs or a T cell subset sorted from them (not recorded which). CDR3 nucleotide sequence: TGTGCCAGCAGACGACAGGGGGAGGATACGCAGTATTTT. As protein: CASRRQGEDTQYF.